This TCR beta chain was recorded in a study of blood T cell repertoires in COVID-19. About the research overall: COVID-19 samples, acute and convalescent, were from the United States, Italy and Spain. T cells, B-cell-depleted T cells, or PBMCs provided the cDNA or gDNA that served as material.

There are 15 residues in the CDR3. J lost 3 bases, V lost 5 bases, and 7 bases had no gene match. CDR1 and CDR2 from the germline V gene are SEHNR and FQNEAQ (reference sequence). In the original workflow: Estimates of nucleated cell counts were drawn from the amplification of reference gene primers. The method was immunoSEQ multiplex PCR; TCRdb's version includes in-frame clones alone and lacks a portion of them. The D gene and trimming were derived from the DNA, and the V and J assignments and clone size from that table. The sample includes about 7,000 clones, 88% of them seen just once. This clone was detected once.

Sequences were obtained from peripheral blood. The chain recombines TRBV7-9 with TRBJ2-7, with 10 nucleotides matching TRBD2. This TCR derives from a human donor in a cohort sampled during active COVID-19. CDR3 amino acids: CASSETGTSVYEQYF. CDR3 DNA: TGTGCCAGCAGCGAGACCGGGACTAGCGTCTACGAGCAGTACTTC.